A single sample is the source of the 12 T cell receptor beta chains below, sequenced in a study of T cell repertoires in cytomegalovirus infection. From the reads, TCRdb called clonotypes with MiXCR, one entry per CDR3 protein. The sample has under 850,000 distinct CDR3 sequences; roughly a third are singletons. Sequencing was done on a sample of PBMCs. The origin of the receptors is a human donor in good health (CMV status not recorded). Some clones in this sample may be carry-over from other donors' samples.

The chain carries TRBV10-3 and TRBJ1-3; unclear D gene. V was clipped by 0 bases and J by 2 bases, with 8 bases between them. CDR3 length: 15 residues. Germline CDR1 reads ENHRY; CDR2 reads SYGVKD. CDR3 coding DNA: TGTGCCATCAGTGAGTCGAACAGCGCTGGAAACACCATATATTTT. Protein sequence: CAISESNSAGNTIYF.

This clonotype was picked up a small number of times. The chain's CDR3 is CASSPLEGRGLYEQYF. CDR3 bases: TGTGCCAGTAGTCCACTCGAGGGGAGGGGGCTCTACGAGCAGTACTTC. V is TRBV19 and J is TRBJ2-7, with D perhaps being TRBD1 or TRBD2 (7 bases each). The ends were cut back, 5 bases at V and 3 bases at J, with 20 bases in the middle. Germline CDR1 and CDR2: LNHDA and SQIVND (reference sequence). The CDR3 is 16 residues long.

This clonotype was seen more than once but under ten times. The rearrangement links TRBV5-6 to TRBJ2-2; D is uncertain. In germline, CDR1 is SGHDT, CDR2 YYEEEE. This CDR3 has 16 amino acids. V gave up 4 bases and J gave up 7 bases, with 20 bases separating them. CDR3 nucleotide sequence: TGTGCCAGCAGCCACGGTAATGTTGGGCAGGACGGGGAGCTGTTTTTT. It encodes CASSHGNVGQDGELFF.

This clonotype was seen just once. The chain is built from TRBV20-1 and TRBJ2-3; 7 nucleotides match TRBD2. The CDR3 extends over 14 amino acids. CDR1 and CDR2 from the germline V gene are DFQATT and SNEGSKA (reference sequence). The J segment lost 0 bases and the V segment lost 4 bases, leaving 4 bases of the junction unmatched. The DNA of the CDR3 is TGCAGTGCTAAACTAGCGTTTAGCACAGATACGCAGTATTTT. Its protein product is CSAKLAFSTDTQYF.

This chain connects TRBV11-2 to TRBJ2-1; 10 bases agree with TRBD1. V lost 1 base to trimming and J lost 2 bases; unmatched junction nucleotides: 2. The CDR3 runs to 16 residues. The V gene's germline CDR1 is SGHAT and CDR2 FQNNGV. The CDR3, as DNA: TGTGCCAGCAGCTTAGCGACAGGGGGCCCCTACAATGAGCAGTTCTTC. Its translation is CASSLATGGPYNEQFF.

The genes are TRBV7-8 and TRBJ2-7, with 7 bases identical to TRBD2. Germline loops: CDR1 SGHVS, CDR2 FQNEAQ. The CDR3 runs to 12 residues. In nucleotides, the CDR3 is TGTTCGAGAAAGCGGGGAGGGAGCGAGCAGTACTTC. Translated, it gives CSRKRGGSEQYF.

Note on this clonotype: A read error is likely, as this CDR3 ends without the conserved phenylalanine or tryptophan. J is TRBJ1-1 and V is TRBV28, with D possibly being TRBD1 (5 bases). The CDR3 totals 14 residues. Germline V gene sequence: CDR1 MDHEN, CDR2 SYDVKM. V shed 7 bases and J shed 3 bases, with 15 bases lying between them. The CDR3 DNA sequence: TGTGCCAGCATAGGGGCGGGCCCTTACACTGAAGCTTTCTTG. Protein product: CASIGAGPYTEAFL.

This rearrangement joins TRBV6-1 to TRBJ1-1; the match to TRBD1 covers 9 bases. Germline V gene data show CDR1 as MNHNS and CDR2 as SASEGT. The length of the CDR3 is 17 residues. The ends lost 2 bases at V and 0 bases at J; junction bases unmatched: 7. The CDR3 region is CASSEPGTGLMNTEAFF. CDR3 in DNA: TGTGCCAGCAGTGAACCAGGGACAGGGCTTATGAACACTGAAGCTTTCTTT.

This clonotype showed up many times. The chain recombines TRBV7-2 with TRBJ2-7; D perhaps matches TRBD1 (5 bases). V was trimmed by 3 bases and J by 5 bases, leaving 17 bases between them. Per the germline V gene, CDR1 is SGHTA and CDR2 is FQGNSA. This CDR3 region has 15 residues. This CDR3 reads CASSLSPRDSNEQYF. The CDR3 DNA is TGTGCCAGCAGCTTGTCCCCCAGGGATTCCAACGAGCAGTACTTC.

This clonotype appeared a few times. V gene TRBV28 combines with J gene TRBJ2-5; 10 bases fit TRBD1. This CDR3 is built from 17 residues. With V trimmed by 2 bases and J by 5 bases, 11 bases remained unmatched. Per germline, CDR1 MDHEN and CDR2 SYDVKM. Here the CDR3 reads CASSLGDRGLRWETQYF. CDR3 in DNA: TGTGCCAGCAGTTTAGGGGACAGGGGCTTGCGATGGGAGACCCAGTACTTC.

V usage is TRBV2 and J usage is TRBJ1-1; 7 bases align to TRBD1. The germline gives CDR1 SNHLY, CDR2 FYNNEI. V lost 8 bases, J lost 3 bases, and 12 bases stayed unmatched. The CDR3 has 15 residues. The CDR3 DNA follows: TGTGCCAGCCGATTCTTAAACAGGGGAGACACTGAAGCTTTCTTT. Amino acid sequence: CASRFLNRGDTEAFF.

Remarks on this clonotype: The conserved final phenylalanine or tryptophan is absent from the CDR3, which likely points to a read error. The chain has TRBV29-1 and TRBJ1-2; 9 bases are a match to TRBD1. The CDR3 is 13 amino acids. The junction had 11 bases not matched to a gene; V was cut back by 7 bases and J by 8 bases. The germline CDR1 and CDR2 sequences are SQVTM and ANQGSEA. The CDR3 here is CSAGVGQGGGYTL. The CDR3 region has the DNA TGCAGCGCCGGTGTGGGACAGGGTGGAGGCTACACCTTA.